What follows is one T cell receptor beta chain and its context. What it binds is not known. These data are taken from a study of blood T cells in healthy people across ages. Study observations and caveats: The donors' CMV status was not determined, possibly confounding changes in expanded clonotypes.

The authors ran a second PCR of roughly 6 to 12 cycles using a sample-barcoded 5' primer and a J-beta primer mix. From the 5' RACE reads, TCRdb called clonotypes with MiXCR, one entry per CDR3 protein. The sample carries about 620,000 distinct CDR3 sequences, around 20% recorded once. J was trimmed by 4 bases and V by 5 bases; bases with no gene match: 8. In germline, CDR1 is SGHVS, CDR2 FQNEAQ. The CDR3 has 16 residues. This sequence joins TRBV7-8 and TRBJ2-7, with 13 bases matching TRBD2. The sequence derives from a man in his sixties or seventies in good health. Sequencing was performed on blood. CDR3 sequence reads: CASSTSGTSGVYEQYF. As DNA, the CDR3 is TGTGCCAGCAGCACGTCCGGGACTAGCGGGGTATACGAGCAGTACTTC. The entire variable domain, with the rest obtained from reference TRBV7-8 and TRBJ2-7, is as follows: GAGVSQSPRYKVAKRGQDVALRCDPISGHVSLFWYQQALGQGPEFLTYFQNEAQLDKSGLPSDRFFAERPEGSVSTLKIQRTQQEDSAVYLCASSTSGTSGVYEQYFGPGTRLTVT.